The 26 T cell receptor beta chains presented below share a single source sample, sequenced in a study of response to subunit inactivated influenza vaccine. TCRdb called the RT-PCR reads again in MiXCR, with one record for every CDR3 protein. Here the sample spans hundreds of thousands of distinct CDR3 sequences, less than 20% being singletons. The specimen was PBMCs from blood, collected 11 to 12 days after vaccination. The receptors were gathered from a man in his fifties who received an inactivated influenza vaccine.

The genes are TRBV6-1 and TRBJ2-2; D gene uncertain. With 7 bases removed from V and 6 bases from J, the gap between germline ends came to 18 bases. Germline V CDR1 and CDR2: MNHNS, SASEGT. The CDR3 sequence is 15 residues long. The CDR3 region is CASTPAAGKSGELFF. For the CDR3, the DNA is TGTGCCAGCACGCCCGCCGCTGGGAAATCCGGGGAGCTGTTTTTT.

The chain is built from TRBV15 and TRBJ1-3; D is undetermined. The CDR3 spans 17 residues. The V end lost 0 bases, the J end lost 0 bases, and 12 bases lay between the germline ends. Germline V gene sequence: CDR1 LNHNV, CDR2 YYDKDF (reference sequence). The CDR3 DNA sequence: TGTGCCACCAGCAGAGATTGGTACATCGACTCTGGAAACACCATATATTTT. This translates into CATSRDWYIDSGNTIYF. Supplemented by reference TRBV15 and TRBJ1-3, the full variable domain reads DAMVIQNPRYQVTQFGKPVTLSCSQTLNHNVMYWYQQKSSQAPKLLFHYYDKDFNNEADTPDNFQSRRPNTSFCFLDIRSPGLGDTAMYLCATSRDWYIDSGNTIYFGEGSWLTVV.

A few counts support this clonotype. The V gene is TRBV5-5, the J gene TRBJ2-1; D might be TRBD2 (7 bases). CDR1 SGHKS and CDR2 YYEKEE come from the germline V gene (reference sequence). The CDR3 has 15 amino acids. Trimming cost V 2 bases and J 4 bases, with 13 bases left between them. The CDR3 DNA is TGTGCCAGCAGCTTTGTCGGGGGGCAATACAATGAGCAGTTCTTC. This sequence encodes CASSFVGGQYNEQFF. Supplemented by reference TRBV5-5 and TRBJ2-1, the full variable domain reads DAGVTQSPTHLIKTRGQQVTLRCSPISGHKSVSWYQQVLGQGPQFIFQYYEKEERGRGNFPDRFSARQFPNYSSELNVNALLLGDSALYLCASSFVGGQYNEQFFGPGTRLTVL.

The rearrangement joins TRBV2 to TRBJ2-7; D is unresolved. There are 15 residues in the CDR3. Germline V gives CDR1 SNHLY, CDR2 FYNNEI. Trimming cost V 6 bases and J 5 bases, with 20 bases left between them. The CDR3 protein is CASSRARSSRNEQYF. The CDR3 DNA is TGTGCCAGCAGCCGGGCCCGTTCCTCCAGGAACGAGCAGTACTTC.

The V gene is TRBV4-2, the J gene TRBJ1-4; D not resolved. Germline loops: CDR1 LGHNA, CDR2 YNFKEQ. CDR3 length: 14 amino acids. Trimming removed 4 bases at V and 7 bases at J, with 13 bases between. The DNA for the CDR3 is TGTGCCAGCAGCCCCGACTCGGACGGTGAAAAACTGTTTTTT. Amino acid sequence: CASSPDSDGEKLFF.

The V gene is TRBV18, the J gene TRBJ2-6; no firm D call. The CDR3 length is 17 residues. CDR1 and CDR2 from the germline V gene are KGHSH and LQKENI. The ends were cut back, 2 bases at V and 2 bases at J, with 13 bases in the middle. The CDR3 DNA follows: TGTGCCAGCTCACCAGTGGTAATGAACACTGGGGCCAACGTCCTGACTTTC. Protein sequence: CASSPVVMNTGANVLTF. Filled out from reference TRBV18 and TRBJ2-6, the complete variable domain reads NAGVMQNPRHLVRRRGQEARLRCSPMKGHSHVYWYRQLPEEGLKFMVYLQKENIIDESGMPKERFSAEFPKEGPSILRIQQVVRGDSAAYFCASSPVVMNTGANVLTFGAGSRLTVL.

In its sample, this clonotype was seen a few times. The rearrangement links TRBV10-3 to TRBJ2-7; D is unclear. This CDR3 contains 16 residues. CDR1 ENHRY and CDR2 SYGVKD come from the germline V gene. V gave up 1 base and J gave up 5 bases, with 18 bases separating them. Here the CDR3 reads CAISEFGKSPEDEQYF. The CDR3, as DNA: TGTGCCATCAGTGAGTTTGGCAAATCCCCCGAGGACGAGCAGTACTTC.

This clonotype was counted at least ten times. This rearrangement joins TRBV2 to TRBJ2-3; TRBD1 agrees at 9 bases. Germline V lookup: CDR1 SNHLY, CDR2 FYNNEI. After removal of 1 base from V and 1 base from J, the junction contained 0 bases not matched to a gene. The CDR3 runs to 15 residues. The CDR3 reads CASSEGDRGTDTQYF. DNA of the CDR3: TGTGCCAGCAGTGAAGGGGACAGGGGCACAGATACGCAGTATTTT.

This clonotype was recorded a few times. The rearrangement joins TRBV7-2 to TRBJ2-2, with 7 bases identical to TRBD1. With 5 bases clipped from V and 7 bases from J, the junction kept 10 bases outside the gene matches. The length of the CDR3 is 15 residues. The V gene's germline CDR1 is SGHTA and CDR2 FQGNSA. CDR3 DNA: TGTGCCAGCAGCATAAACAGGGGAGAGGGCGGGGAGCTGTTTTTT. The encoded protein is CASSINRGEGGELFF.

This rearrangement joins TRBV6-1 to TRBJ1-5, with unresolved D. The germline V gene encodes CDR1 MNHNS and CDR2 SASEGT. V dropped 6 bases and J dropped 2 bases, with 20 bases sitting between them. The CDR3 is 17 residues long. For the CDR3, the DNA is TGTGCCAGCAGCCAGGACGCGCCGAGGGTGCGCAATCAGCCCCAGCATTTT. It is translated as CASSQDAPRVRNQPQHF.

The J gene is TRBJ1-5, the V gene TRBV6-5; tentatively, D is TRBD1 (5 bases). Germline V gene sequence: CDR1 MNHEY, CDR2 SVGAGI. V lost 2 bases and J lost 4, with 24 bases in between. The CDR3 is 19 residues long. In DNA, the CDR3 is TGTGCCAGCAGTTACGTGGTTCTGGCCTTGGGGACGGGAAATCAGCCCCAGCATTTT. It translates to CASSYVVLALGTGNQPQHF.

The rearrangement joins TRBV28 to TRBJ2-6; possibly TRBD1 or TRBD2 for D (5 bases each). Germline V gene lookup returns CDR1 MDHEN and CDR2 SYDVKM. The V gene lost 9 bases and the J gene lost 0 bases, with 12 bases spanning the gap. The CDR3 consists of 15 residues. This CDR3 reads CASGPGGSGANVLTF. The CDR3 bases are TGTGCCAGTGGACCTGGGGGCTCTGGGGCCAACGTCCTGACTTTC.

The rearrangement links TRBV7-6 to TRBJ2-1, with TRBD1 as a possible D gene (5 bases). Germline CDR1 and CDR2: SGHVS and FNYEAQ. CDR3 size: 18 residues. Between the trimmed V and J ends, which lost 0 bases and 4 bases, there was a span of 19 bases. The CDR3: CASSLARQSLRGYNEQFF. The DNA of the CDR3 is TGTGCCAGCAGCTTAGCGCGTCAAAGCCTAAGGGGTTACAATGAGCAGTTCTTC.

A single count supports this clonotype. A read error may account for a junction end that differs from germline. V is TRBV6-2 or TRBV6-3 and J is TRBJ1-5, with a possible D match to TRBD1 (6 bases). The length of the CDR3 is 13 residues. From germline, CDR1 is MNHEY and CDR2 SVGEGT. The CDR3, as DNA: TGTGCCAGCAATGACAGGATCAATCAGCCCCAGCATTTC. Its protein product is CASNDRINQPQHF.

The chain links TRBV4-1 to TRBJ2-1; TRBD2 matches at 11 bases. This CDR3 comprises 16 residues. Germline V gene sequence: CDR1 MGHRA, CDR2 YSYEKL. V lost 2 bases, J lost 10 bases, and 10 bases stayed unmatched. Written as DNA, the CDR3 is TGCGCCAGCAGCCAAAGTAGCGGGGGGGCTAGGTGGGAGCAGTTCTTC. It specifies CASSQSSGGARWEQFF.

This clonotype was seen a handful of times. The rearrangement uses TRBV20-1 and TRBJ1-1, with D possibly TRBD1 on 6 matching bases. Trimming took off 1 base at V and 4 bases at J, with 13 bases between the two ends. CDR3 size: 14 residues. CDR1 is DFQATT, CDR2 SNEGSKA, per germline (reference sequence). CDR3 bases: TGCAGTGCTAGAGCGGTGGACAGAACCACTGAAGCTTTCTTT. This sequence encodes CSARAVDRTTEAFF.

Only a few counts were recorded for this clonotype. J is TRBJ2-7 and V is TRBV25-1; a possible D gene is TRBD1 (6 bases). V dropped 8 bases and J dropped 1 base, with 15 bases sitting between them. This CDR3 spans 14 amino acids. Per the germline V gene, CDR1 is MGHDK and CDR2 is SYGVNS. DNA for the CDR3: TGTGCCAGCCGTGGGGGCTTCGGATCCTACGAGCAGTACTTC. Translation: CASRGGFGSYEQYF.

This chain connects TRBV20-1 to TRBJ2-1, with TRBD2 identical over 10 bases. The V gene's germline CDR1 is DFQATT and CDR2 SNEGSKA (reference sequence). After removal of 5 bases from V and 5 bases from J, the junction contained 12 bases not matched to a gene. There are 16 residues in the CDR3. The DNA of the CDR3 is TGCAGTGCTGCGAGTATGGAGCGGGAGGGAAACAATGAGCAGTTCTTC. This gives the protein CSAASMEREGNNEQFF.

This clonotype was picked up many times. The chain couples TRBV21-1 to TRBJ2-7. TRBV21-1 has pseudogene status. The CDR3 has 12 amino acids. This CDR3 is CASSKYSYEQYF. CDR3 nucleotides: TGTGCCAGCAGCAAATACTCCTACGAGCAGTACTTC.

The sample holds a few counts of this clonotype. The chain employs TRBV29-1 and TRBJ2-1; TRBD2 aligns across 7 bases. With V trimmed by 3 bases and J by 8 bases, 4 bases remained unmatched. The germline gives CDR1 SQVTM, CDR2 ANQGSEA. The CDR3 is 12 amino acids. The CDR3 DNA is TGCAGCGTTGAGGGGGAGGGTTATGAGCAGTTCTTC. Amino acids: CSVEGEGYEQFF.

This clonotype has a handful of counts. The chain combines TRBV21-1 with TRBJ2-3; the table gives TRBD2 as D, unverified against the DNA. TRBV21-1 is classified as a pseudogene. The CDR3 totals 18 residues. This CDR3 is CASSKGTSGRPSTDTQYF. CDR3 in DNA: TGTGCCAGCAGCAAGGGGACTAGCGGGAGGCCTAGCACAGATACGCAGTATTTT.

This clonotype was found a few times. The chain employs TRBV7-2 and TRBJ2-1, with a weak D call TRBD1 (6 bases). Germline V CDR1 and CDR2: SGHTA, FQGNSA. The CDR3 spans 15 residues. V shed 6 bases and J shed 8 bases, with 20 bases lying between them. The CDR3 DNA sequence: TGTGCCAGCAGGCCTGAACTTACAGGGTTCGATGAGCAGTTCTTC. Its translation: CASRPELTGFDEQFF.

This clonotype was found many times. As DNA, the CDR3 is TGTGCCAGCAGTTCACAGGGTTCCTATGGCTACACCTTC. Translating gives CASSSQGSYGYTF. J is TRBJ1-2 and V is TRBV12-3 or TRBV12-4, with D tentatively TRBD1 (6 bases). V dropped 4 bases and J dropped 4 bases, with 10 bases sitting between them. The CDR3 is made up of 13 amino acids.

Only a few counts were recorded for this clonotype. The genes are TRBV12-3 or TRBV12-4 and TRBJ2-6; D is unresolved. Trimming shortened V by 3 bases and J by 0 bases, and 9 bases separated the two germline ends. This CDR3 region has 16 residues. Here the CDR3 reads CASSFGGFSGANVLTF. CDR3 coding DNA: TGTGCCAGCAGTTTCGGCGGTTTCTCTGGGGCCAACGTCCTGACTTTC.

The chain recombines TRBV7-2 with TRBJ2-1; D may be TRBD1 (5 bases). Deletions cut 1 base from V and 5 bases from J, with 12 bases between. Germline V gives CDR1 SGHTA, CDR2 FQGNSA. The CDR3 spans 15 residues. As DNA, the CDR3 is TGTGCCAGCAGCTTAGGATCGGCAGGGCACAATGAGCAGTTCTTC. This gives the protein CASSLGSAGHNEQFF.

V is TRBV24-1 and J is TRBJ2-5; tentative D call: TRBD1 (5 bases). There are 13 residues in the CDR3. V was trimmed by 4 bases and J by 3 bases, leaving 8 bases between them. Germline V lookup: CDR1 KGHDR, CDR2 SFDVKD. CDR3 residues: CATSDGHKETQYF. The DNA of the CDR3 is TGTGCCACCAGTGACGGACACAAAGAGACCCAGTACTTC.